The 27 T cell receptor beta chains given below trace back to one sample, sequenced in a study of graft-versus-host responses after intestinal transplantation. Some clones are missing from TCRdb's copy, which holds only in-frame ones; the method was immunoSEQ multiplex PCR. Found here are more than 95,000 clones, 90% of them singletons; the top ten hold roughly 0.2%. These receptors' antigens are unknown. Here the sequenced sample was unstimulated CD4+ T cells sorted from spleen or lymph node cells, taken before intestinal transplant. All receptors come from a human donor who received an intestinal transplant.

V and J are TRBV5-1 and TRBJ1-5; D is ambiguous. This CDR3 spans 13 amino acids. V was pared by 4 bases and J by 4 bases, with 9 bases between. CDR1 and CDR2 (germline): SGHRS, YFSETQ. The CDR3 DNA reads TGCGCCAGCAGCCCGAACGGTAATCAGCCCCAGCATTTT. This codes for CASSPNGNQPQHF.

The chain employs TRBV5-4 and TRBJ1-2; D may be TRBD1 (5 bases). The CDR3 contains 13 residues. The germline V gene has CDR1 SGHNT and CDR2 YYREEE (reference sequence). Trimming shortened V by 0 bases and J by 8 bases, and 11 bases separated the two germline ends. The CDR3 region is CASSLARVGGYTF. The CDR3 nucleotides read TGTGCCAGCAGCTTGGCCAGGGTAGGCGGCTACACCTTC.

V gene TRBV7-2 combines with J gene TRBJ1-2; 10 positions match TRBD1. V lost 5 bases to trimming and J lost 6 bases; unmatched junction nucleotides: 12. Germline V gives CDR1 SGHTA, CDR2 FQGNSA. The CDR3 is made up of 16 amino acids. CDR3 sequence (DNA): TGTGCCAGCAGCCTTACACTGGGGGGGACAGGGGATGGCTACACCTTC. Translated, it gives CASSLTLGGTGDGYTF.

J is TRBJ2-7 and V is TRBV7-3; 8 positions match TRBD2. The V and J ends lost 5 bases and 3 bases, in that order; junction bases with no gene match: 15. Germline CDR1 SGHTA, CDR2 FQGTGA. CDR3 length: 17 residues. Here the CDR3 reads CASSTQGWREDLYEQYF. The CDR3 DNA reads TGTGCCAGCAGCACACAGGGATGGCGGGAGGACCTCTACGAGCAGTACTTC.

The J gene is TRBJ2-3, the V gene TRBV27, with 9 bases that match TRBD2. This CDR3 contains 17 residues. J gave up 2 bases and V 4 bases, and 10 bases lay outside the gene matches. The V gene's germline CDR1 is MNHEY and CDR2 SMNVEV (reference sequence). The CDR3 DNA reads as TGTGCCAGCAGTTCGTTCTCCGGGACTAGCTACACAGATACGCAGTATTTT. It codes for CASSSFSGTSYTDTQYF.

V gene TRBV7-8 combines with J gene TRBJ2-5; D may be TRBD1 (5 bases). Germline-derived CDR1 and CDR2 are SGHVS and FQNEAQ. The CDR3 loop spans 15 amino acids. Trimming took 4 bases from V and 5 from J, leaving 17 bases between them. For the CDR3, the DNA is TGTGCCAGCAGCTCCCGTCATGGGGCATGGGAGACCCAGTACTTC. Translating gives CASSSRHGAWETQYF.

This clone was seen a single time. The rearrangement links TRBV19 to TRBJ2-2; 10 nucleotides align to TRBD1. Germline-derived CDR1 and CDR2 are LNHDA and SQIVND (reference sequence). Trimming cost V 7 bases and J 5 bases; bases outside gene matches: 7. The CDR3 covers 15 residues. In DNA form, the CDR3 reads TGTGCCAGTAATCCGGGACAGGGGTGGACCGGGGAGCTGTTTTTT. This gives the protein CASNPGQGWTGELFF. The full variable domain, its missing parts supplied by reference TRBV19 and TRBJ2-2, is DGGITQSPKYLFRKEGQNVTLSCEQNLNHDAMYWYRQDPGQGLRLIYYSQIVNDFQKGDIAEGYSVSREKKESFPLTVTSAQKNPTAFYLCASNPGQGWTGELFFGEGSRLTVL.

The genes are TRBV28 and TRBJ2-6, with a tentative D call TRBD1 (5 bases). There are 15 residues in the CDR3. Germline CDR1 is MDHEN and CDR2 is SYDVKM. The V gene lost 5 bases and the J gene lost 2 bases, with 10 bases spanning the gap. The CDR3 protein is CASSDPGTGANVLTF. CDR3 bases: TGTGCCAGCAGTGACCCAGGGACTGGGGCCAACGTCCTGACTTTC.

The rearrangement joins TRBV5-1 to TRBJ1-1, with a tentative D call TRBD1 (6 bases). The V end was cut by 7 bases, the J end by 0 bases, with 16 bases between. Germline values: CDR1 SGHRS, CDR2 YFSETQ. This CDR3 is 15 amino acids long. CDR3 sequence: CASRPAGAMNTEAFF. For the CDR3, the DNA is TGCGCCAGCCGCCCGGCAGGGGCTATGAACACTGAAGCTTTCTTT.

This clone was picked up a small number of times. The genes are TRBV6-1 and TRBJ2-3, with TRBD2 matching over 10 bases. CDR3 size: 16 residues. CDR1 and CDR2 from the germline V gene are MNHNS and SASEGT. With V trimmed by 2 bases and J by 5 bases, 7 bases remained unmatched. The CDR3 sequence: CASSENSGRWLDTQYF. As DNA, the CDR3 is TGTGCCAGCAGTGAAAATAGCGGGAGGTGGTTAGATACGCAGTATTTT.

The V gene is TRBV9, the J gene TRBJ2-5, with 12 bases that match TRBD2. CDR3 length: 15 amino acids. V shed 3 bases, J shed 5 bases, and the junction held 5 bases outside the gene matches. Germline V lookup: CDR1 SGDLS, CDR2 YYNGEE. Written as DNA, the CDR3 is TGTGCCAGCAGCGACGGACTAGCGGGATCTGAGACCCAGTACTTC. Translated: CASSDGLAGSETQYF. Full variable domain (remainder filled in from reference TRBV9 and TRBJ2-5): DSGVTQTPKHLITATGQRVTLRCSPRSGDLSVYWYQQSLDQGLQFLIQYYNGEERAKGNILERFSAQQFPDLHSELNLSSLELGDSALYFCASSDGLAGSETQYFGPGTRLLVL.

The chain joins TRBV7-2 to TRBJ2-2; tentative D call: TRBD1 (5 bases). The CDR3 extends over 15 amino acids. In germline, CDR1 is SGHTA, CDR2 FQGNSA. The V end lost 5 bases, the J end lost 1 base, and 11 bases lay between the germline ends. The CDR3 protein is CASSPRRVNTGELFF. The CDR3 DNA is TGTGCCAGCAGCCCCCGCAGGGTGAACACCGGGGAGCTGTTTTTT.

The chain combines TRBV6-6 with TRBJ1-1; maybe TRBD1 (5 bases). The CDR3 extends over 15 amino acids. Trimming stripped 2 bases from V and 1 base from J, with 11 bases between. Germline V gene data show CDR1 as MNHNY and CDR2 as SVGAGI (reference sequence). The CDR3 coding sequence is TGTGCCAGCAGTTACGCAACCACAGGGAACACTGAAGCTTTCTTT. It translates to CASSYATTGNTEAFF.

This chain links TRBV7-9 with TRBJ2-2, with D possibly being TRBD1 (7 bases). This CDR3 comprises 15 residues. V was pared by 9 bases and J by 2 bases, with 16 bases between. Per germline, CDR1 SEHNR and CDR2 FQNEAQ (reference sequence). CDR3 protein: CARTGDSRNTGELFF. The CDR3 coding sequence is TGTGCCAGGACGGGGGACAGCCGTAACACCGGGGAGCTGTTTTTT.

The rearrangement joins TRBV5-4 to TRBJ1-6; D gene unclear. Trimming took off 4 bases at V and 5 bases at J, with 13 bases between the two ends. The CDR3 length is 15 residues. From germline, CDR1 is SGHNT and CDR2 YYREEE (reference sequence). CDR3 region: CASSRRVGDNSPLHF. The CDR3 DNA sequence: TGTGCCAGCAGCCGACGGGTGGGAGATAATTCACCCCTCCACTTT.

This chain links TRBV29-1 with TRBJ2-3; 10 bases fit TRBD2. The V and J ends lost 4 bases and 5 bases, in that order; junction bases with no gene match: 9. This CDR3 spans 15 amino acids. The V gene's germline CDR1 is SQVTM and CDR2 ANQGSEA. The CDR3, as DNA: TGCAGCGTTGTACGGAGCGGGGGGGCGGAAGATACGCAGTATTTT. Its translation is CSVVRSGGAEDTQYF.

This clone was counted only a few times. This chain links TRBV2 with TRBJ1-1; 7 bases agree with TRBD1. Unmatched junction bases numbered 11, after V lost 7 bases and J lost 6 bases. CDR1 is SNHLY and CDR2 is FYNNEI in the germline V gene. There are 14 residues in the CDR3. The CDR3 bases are TGTGCCAGCACCCCCTCTTGGACAGGCGCTGAAGCTTTCTTT. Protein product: CASTPSWTGAEAFF.

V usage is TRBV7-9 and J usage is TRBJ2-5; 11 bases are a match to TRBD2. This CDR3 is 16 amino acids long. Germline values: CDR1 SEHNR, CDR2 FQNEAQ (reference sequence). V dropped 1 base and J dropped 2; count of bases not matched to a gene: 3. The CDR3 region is CASSLEGLAAQETQYF. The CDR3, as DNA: TGTGCCAGCAGCTTAGAGGGACTAGCGGCACAAGAGACCCAGTACTTC. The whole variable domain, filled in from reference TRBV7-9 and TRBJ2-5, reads DTGVSQNPRHKITKRGQNVTFRCDPISEHNRLYWYRQTLGQGPEFLTYFQNEAQLEKSRLLSDRFSAERPKGSFSTLEIQRTEQGDSAMYLCASSLEGLAAQETQYFGPGTRLLVL.

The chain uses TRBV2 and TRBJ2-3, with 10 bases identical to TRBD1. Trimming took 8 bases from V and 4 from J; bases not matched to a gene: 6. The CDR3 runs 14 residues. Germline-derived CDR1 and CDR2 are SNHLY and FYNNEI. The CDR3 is CASGRDRGSDTQYF. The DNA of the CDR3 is TGTGCCAGCGGCCGGGACAGGGGCTCAGATACGCAGTATTTT.

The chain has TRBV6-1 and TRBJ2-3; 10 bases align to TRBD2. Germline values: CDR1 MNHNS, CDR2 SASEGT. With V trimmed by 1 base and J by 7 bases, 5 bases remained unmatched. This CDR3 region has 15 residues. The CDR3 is CASSEGAGGLYTQYF. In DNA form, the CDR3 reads TGTGCCAGCAGTGAAGGAGCGGGGGGGCTATATACGCAGTATTTT.

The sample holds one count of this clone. The CDR3 spells CASSKGAGYEQYF. CDR3 in DNA: TGTGCCAGCAGCAAAGGGGCAGGATACGAGCAGTACTTC. The V call is TRBV21-1, the J call TRBJ2-7; the table's TRBD1 call for D was not verified on the DNA. TRBV21-1 corresponds to a pseudogene. The CDR3 has 13 residues.

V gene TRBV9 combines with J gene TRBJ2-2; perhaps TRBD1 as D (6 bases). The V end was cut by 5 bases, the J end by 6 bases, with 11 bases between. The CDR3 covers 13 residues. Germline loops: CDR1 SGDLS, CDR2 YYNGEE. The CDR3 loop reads CASRGQYSGELFF. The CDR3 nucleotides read TGTGCCAGCAGAGGACAGTACTCCGGGGAGCTGTTTTTT.

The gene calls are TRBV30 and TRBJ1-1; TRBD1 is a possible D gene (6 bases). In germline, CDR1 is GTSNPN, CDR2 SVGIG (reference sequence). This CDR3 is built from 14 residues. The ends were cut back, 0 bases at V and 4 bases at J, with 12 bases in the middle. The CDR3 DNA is TGTGCCTGGAGTGTCTCAGGGGTTAGCACTGAAGCTTTCTTT. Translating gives CAWSVSGVSTEAFF.

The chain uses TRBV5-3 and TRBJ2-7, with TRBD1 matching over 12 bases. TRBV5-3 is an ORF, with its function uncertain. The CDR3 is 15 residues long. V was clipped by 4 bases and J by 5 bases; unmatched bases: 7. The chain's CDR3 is CARSASGTGGNEQYF. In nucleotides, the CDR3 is TGTGCCAGAAGCGCCTCCGGGACAGGGGGCAACGAGCAGTACTTC.

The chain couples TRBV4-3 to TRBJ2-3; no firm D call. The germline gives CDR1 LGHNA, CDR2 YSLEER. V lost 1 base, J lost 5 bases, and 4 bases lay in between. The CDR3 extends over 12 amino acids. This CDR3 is CASSQGRDTQYF. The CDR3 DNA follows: TGCGCCAGCAGCCAAGGTCGAGATACGCAGTATTTT.

The CDR3 coding sequence is TGTGCCAGCAGCTTGACAGGGGAGAATTCACCCCTCCACTTT. The encoded protein is CASSLTGENSPLHF. The chain links TRBV6-4 to TRBJ1-6; 8 bases are shared with TRBD1. The CDR3 length is 14 residues. CDR1 is MRHNA and CDR2 is SNTAGT in the germline V gene. After removal of 6 bases from V and 7 bases from J, the junction contained 5 bases not matched to a gene.

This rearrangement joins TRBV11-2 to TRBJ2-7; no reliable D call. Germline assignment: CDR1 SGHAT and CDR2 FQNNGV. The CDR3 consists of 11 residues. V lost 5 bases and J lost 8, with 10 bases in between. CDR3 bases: TGTGCCAGCAGCCGACTCAACCAGCAGTACTTC. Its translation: CASSRLNQQYF. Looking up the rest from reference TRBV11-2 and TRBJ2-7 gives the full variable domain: EAGVAQSPRYKIIEKRQSVAFWCNPISGHATLYWYQQILGQGPKLLIQFQNNGVVDDSQLPKDRFSAERLKGVDSTLKIQPAKLEDSAVYLCASSRLNQQYFGPGTRLTVT.